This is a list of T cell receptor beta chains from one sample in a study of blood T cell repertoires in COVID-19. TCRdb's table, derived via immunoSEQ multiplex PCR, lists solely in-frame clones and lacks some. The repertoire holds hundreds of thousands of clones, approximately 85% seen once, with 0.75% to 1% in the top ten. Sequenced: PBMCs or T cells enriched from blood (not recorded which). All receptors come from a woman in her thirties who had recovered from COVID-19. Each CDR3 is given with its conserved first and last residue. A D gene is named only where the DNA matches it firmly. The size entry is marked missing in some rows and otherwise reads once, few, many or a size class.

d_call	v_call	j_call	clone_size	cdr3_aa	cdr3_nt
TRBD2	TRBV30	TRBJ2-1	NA	CAWSVTAGGFNEQFF	TGTGCCTGGAGTGTTACGGCGGGAGGATTCAATGAGCAGTTCTTC
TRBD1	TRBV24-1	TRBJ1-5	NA	CATSNGQGHQPQHF	TGTGCCACCAGTAATGGACAGGGGCATCAGCCCCAGCATTTT
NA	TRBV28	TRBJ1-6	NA	CASSLGGARPLHF	TGTGCCAGCAGTTTAGGGGGGGCGAGACCCCTCCACTTT
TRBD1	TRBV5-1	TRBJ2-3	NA	CASSWESGQITDTQYF	TGCGCCAGCAGCTGGGAATCGGGACAGATCACAGATACGCAGTATTTT
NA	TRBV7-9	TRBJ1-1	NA	CASSYPRNTEAFF	TGTGCCAGCAGCTATCCGCGGAACACTGAAGCTTTCTTT
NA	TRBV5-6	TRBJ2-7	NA	CASSLSGQRGEQYF	TGTGCCAGCAGCTTGTCAGGGCAAAGGGGCGAGCAGTACTTC
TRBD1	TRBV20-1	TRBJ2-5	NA	CSASVFPLNPTGAQETQYF	TGCAGTGCTAGTGTATTCCCGCTCAACCCGACAGGGGCACAAGAGACCCAGTACTTC
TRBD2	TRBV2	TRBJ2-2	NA	CASSDRSGWAGALNTGELFF	TGTGCCAGCAGTGATAGGAGCGGGTGGGCGGGAGCCCTGAACACCGGGGAGCTGTTTTTT
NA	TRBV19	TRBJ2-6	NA	CASSKVERSSGANVLTF	TGTGCCAGTAGTAAAGTTGAACGGTCCTCTGGGGCCAACGTCCTGACTTTC
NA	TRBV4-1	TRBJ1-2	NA	CASSQPRLGYTF	TGCGCCAGCAGCCAACCAAGACTGGGCTACACCTTC
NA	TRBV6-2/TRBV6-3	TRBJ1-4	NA	CASSYGQFNEKLFF	TGTGCCAGCAGTTACGGACAGTTTAATGAAAAACTGTTTTTT
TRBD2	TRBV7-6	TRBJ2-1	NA	CASSLLTGRGFNEQFF	TGTGCCAGCAGCTTATTGACCGGGAGGGGTTTCAATGAGCAGTTCTTC
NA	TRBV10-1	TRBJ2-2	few	CASSPTRSNTGELFF	TGCGCCAGCAGCCCCACGCGCTCGAACACCGGGGAGCTGTTTTTT
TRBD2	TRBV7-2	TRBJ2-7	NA	CASSLGLAGRRLSYEQYF	TGTGCCAGCAGCTTAGGGCTAGCGGGACGAAGACTCTCCTACGAGCAGTACTTC
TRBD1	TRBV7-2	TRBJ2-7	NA	CASSRDRASYEQYF	TGTGCCAGCAGCAGGGACAGGGCATCCTACGAGCAGTACTTC
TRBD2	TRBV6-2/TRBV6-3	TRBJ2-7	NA	CASSLAVSYEQYF	TGTGCCAGCAGCCTAGCGGTCTCCTACGAGCAGTACTTC
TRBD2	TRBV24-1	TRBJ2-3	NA	CATSDVSGRTSDTQYF	TGTGCCACCAGTGATGTTAGCGGGAGAACCTCAGATACGCAGTATTTT
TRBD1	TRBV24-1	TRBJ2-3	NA	CATSGVRDRVSDTQYF	TGTGCCACCAGTGGTGTTCGGGACAGGGTGTCAGATACGCAGTATTTT
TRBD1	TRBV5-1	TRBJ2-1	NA	CASSTRDRYNEQFF	TGCGCCAGCAGCACCCGGGACAGATACAATGAGCAGTTCTTC
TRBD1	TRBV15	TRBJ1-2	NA	CATGTGSYGYTF	TGTGCCACCGGGACAGGGAGCTATGGCTACACCTTC